This is a list of T cell receptor beta chains from one sample in a study of cytomegalovirus exposure and HLA in healthy donors. Clones were sequenced by immunoSEQ multiplex PCR, and TCRdb holds only the in-frame ones, with some missing. This sample has about 280,000 clones; roughly 89% occur once, and the top ten carry about 2%. Sequenced sample: PBMCs. The origin of the receptors is a woman under 30 in good health and CMV-seronegative. The CDR3 runs from the conserved cysteine through the conserved F or W. Each record gives: V gene, CDR3 protein.

TRBV27,CASRRQGNTEAFF
TRBV10-1,CASSDNSNEQFF
TRBV5-4,CASSLGPGGLNQPQHF
TRBV10-1,CASSLGYETGELFF
TRBV5-1,CASSLEGAANSPLHF
TRBV9,CASSVGLAEETQYF
TRBV6-5,CASSIGTEAFF
TRBV5-1,CASSPSGGRNNEQFF
TRBV6-6,CASSYTLLNNEKLFF
TRBV6-5,CASTPGGQNTEAFF